Below are 5 T cell receptor beta chains sequenced from a single sample in a study of CD8+CD57+ T cells in acquired aplastic anemia. Investigators profiled TCR beta VDJ and CDR3 from genomic DNA template. TCRdb re-derived calls from the reads in MiXCR, one entry per CDR3 protein. The profile covers approximately 170,000 distinct CDR3 sequences, with roughly half appearing a single time and around a sixth taken by the ten largest. Sequencing used sorted CD4+, CD8+, or CD8+CD57+ T cells (not recorded which) from PBMCs. Receptors were obtained from a human donor in good health, serving as a control.

This clonotype was found a few times. This chain connects TRBV9 to TRBJ1-1; D gene uncertain. V lost 4 bases to trimming and J lost 1 base, with 8 bases between them. Germline values: CDR1 SGDLS, CDR2 YYNGEE. CDR3 length equals 13 residues. This CDR3 is CASSLGANTEAFF. The CDR3 nucleotides are TGTGCCAGCAGCTTGGGAGCGAACACTGAAGCTTTCTTT.

This rearrangement joins TRBV20-1 to TRBJ1-1; possibly TRBD1 for D (5 bases). This CDR3 comprises 14 residues. Germline CDR1 reads DFQATT; CDR2 reads SNEGSKA (reference sequence). V lost 6 bases and J lost 0, with 14 bases in between. CDR3 sequence reads: CSAERGRLNTEAFF. The CDR3 DNA reads as TGCAGTGCGGAAAGGGGACGGCTGAACACTGAAGCTTTCTTT.

The chain links TRBV11-2 to TRBJ2-3; TRBD1 or TRBD2 may be the D gene (6 bases each). V dropped 5 bases and J dropped 9 bases, with 15 bases sitting between them. This CDR3 has 13 residues. The germline CDR1 and CDR2 sequences are SGHAT and FQNNGV. The CDR3, as DNA: TGTGCCAGCAGCCTGAACAGGGAGGCGACGCAGTATTTT. It yields the protein CASSLNREATQYF.

The chain uses TRBV5-4 and TRBJ2-7; 9 nucleotides agree with TRBD2. J gave up 9 bases and V 3 bases, and 13 bases lay outside the gene matches. In germline, CDR1 is SGHNT, CDR2 YYREEE (reference sequence). The CDR3 has 15 residues. CDR3 coding DNA: TGTGCCAGCAGCTCGGGACTAGCTCGCACAGATACGCAGTACTTC. This sequence encodes CASSSGLARTDTQYF. Full variable domain (remainder filled in from reference TRBV5-4 and TRBJ2-7): ETGVTQSPTHLIKTRGQQVTLRCSSQSGHNTVSWYQQALGQGPQFIFQYYREEENGRGNFPPRFSGLQFPNYSSELNVNALELDDSALYLCASSSGLARTDTQYFGPGTRLTVT.

This clonotype was counted ten times or more. The chain is built from TRBV20-1 and TRBJ1-6; 11 bases align to TRBD1. The germline gives CDR1 DFQATT, CDR2 SNEGSKA (reference sequence). CDR3 size: 15 residues. Trimming cost V 0 bases and J 10 bases; bases outside gene matches: 5. CDR3 amino acids: CSARDLGQGDSPLHF. CDR3 coding DNA: TGCAGTGCTAGAGACCTGGGACAGGGGGACTCACCCCTCCACTTT.